Given below is one T cell receptor (beta chain) in context. The specificity of this receptor is unknown. A much larger clone differs by one base, so this may be a read error. These data come from a study of CD8 T cells in Susac syndrome (dated by TCRdb to between 2018 and 2020). With respect to the entire study: Of the Susac syndrome patients who were sequenced, under 10 were in clinical remission while roughly 6 had clinically active disease. Susac syndrome patients were therapy-naive, on corticosteroids (some also receiving IVIg), or on IVIg alone at blood withdrawal. Whether CD8+ T cell activation and differentiation in Susac syndrome was antigen driven was tested using repertoire sequencing. The clonality of the CD8+ T cell repertoire was compared across more than 9 healthy donors, around 14 Susac syndrome patients and roughly 16 multiple sclerosis patients.

V is reduced by 2 bases and J by 8 bases, leaving a spacing of 7 bases between them. From a lookup of the germline V gene (reference sequence), CDR1 and CDR2 are GTSNPN and SVGIG. The CDR3 holds 11 amino acids from the cysteine to the phenylalanine. The entry retains the CDR3 DNA only, 33 bases that are in frame from base 1. Peripheral blood CD8+ and CD4+ T cells from healthy donors, Susac syndrome patients and multiple sclerosis patients were profiled using high-throughput TCR beta sequencing. The Susac syndrome patients fulfilled recently defined diagnostic criteria for either definite or probable disease. CD8+ TEMRA cells were enriched by FACS, while bulk CD8+ and CD4+ T cells were purified by magnetic negative isolation. Blood was collected in EDTA tubes and processed within 24 hours, with PBMCs isolated through density gradient centrifugation. PBMCs intended for TCR sequencing were frozen in liquid nitrogen and were later thawed in a 37 degrees C water bath. The sorted or isolated CD4+, CD8+ and CD8+ TEMRA cells reached a purity of at least 90%.

RNA was extracted with the RNeasy kit and roughly 0.45 to 1 ug was reverse transcribed using random hexamers. TCR beta CDR3 regions were amplified with the immunoSEQ multiplex PCR assay covering 54 Vbeta and 13 Jbeta segments. PCR amplification bias was corrected by using a synthetic template baseline for primer optimization and computational correction. In the paper's pipeline: Reads were annotated to V, D and J genes per IMGT and analyzed with immunoSEQ Analyzer, keeping only productive sequences. Clonality was calculated as one minus the Shannon entropy normalized by log2 of the number of productive unique sequences. For each patient and control, public and private clones were evaluated among the 100 most prevalent clones. Susac-specific clones were defined as absent from healthy and MS cohorts, approximately 1,000 published viral clones and other ImmuneACCESS disease sequences. TCRdb took the public reads, trimmed them with fastp at Q25, ran MiXCR for clone calling and kept in-frame beta chains. CDR3 protein duplicates are merged, each entry listing the most common genes and DNA. In this record, the V and J calls reflect TCRdb's handling and not the investigators' own analysis. For this sample the table gives 75,000 to 100,000 distinct CDR3 sequences, of which approximately 95% were detected only once. The ten largest clones take up approximately 0.49% of the sample.

The paper as a whole reports these results and caveats: The number of individuals in the TCR sequencing and HLA analysis was acknowledged as relatively small. In the total CD8+ and CD8+ TEMRA repertoires, roughly 15 and five Susac-specific public clones, respectively, were identified. Susac syndrome CD8+ repertoires showed clonal expansion, highest in CD8+ TEMRA cells and greater in clinically active than remitting patients.

Recombination linked TRBV30 to TRBJ2-1; the D gene is unclear. This TCR derives from a human donor with Susac syndrome. The sample was CD8+ T cells from PBMCs. The DNA is TGTGCCTGGAGTCCCAACCATGAGCAGTTCTTC. It specifies CAWSPNHEQFF.